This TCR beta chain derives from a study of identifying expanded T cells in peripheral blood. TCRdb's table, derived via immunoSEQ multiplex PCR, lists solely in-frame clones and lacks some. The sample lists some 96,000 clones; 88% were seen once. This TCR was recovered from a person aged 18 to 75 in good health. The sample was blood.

This CDR3 is CSVVDLANYGYTF. CDR3 DNA sequence: TGCAGCGTTGTTGATTTAGCTAACTATGGCTACACCTTC. The chain combines TRBV29-1 with TRBJ1-2; no definite D call. V was shortened by 4 bases and J by 0 bases, with 9 bases between the two germline ends. This CDR3 contains 13 residues. Germline CDR1 is SQVTM and CDR2 is ANQGSEA.